This T cell receptor beta chain was recovered during a study of cytomegalovirus exposure and HLA in healthy donors. General observations from the study: Sequence variants that were highly shared formed a cluster that was likely a sequencing artifact. The study listed approximately 160 cytomegalovirus-associated TCR beta chains. Prior analysis indicated that the majority of TCR beta V segments exhibited productivity approximately 87% or approximately 30% of the time.

This clone was counted a few times. What it binds is not known. Both 60 Vbeta primers and 13 Jbeta primers went into the PCR. The data were produced by immunoSEQ multiplex PCR, yet TCRdb's version contains in-frame clones alone and is incomplete. The sample comprises approximately 90,000 clones, around three quarters of which are singletons, and 1.4% rests with the top ten. Although they were nominally healthy when sampled, donors likely had unrecorded immune exposures. Per germline, CDR1 SGHTA and CDR2 FQGTGA. The V gene lost 5 bases and the J gene lost 0 bases, with 10 bases spanning the gap. The CDR3 sequence is 14 residues long.

The chain carries TRBV7-3 and TRBJ1-1, with D uncertain. This receptor was identified in a male donor in good health and CMV-seronegative. Input material: PBMCs. The CDR3 DNA sequence: TGTGCCAGCAGCCCCGGTAGTATGAACACTGAAGCTTTCTTT. This encodes CASSPGSMNTEAFF.